This T cell receptor beta chain was recorded in a study of blood T cell repertoires in COVID-19. Background on the study: Samples representing acute and convalescent COVID-19 were sourced from the United States, Italy and Spain. Nucleic acid was either cDNA or gDNA, and it came from T cells, B-cell-depleted T cells, or PBMCs.

Germline values: CDR1 MNHEY, CDR2 SVGAGI. The CDR3 runs 14 residues. The V segment lost 7 bases and the J segment 4 bases; nucleotides outside the gene matches: 7. Original processing notes: Nucleated cell counts were estimated from reference gene primer amplification. Using immunoSEQ multiplex PCR, the repertoire was profiled, and TCRdb retains in-frame clones only, with some absent. The V and J calls and clone size were taken over from that table, and D and trimming were inferred from the DNA. The profile covers about 150,000 clones, with about four fifths appearing a single time and roughly 2.3% taken by the ten largest.

The chain couples TRBV6-5 to TRBJ2-1; 7 positions match TRBD2. Sequenced sample: peripheral blood. The sequence was collected from a man in his 70s with acute or convalescent COVID-19. The CDR3 sequence: CASTLGREYNEQFF. In DNA, the CDR3 is TGTGCCAGCACCCTAGGGAGGGAATACAATGAGCAGTTCTTC.